Below, one T cell receptor beta chain is given with its context. Its target is unknown. Profiled with immunoSEQ multiplex PCR; TCRdb holds only in-frame clones, not every one. The data hold 140,000 to 150,000 clones, with 80% to 90% observed a single time. The data derive from a study of T cell responses to AZD1222 COVID-19 vaccine. General study findings and limits: The donor cohort was predominantly white British with a female majority, and clonal diversity may have been underestimated. Spike-specific TCR breadth and depth grew following two AZD1222 doses. Regions left unmutated in variants are reportedly the target of nearly half of spike-specific TCRs.

V lost 4 bases, J lost 4 bases, and 10 bases stayed unmatched. Looked up from germline, CDR1 is SGHRS and CDR2 is YFSETQ. The CDR3 totals 15 residues. The receptor was derived from an adult in good health. Sequenced here: peripheral blood, sampled on day 0 of AZD1222 vaccination. The gene calls are TRBV5-1 and TRBJ1-2, with 7 nucleotides matching TRBD1. The CDR3 sequence: CASSPLGTDPYGYTF. CDR3 bases: TGCGCCAGCAGCCCTTTAGGGACAGACCCCTATGGCTACACCTTC.